Below are 16 T cell receptor beta chains sequenced from a single sample in a study of CD8+ T cells in alopecia areata. Treatment specified: oral pan-JAK inhibitor, 5-10 mg twice daily. The authors extracted RNA and reverse transcribed it into cDNA as the sequencing template. TCRdb's copy holds only in-frame clones and misses some; the assay was immunoSEQ multiplex PCR. Here the sample spans 130,000 to 150,000 clones, approximately 85% being singletons. The material was CD8+ T cells sorted from blood, obtained at week 4, from a patient treated with tofacitinib. The receptors derive from a human donor with alopecia areata.

This CDR3 reads CSVATSGAGSYEQYF. The CDR3 coding sequence is TGCAGCGTCGCGACTAGCGGCGCCGGTTCCTACGAGCAGTACTTC. This sequence joins TRBV29-1 and TRBJ2-7; TRBD2 aligns across 9 bases. V trimming: 6 bases; J trimming: 1 base; junction bases outside the gene matches: 10. CDR1 and CDR2 from the germline V gene are SQVTM and ANQGSEA. The CDR3 extends over 15 amino acids.

The chain employs TRBV29-1 and TRBJ1-2; possibly TRBD1 for D (5 bases). The CDR3 extends over 13 amino acids. V lost 7 bases, J lost 5 bases, and 17 bases lay in between. Germline V gene lookup returns CDR1 SQVTM and CDR2 ANQGSEA. The CDR3: CSAERQGPYGYTF. In nucleotides, the CDR3 is TGCAGCGCTGAGAGGCAGGGCCCATATGGCTACACCTTC.

Concerning this clone itself: This CDR3 is also generated by other DNA sequences in the sample. The chain has TRBV7-9 and TRBJ2-7; weak D call: TRBD1 (6 bases). Trimming removed 5 bases from V and 4 bases from J, with 9 bases in between. Germline-derived CDR1 and CDR2 are SEHNR and FQNEAQ (reference sequence). The CDR3 has 12 residues. CDR3 loop: CASSLQGYEQYF. The CDR3 nucleotides are TGTGCCAGCAGCCTACAGGGTTACGAGCAGTACTTC. Complete variable domain (other parts from reference TRBV7-9 and TRBJ2-7): DTGVSQNPRHKITKRGQNVTFRCDPISEHNRLYWYRQTLGQGPEFLTYFQNEAQLEKSRLLSDRFSAERPKGSFSTLEIQRTEQGDSAMYLCASSLQGYEQYFGPGTRLTVT.

The chain carries TRBV7-2 and TRBJ2-7; D gene ambiguous. This CDR3 has 15 residues. Deletions cut 1 base from V and 1 base from J, with 11 bases between. Germline V gives CDR1 SGHTA, CDR2 FQGNSA. The CDR3 protein is CASSLEVTTSYEQYF. The CDR3 coding sequence is TGTGCCAGCAGCTTAGAAGTCACAACTTCCTACGAGCAGTACTTC.

The chain couples TRBV25-1 to TRBJ2-7; D is undetermined. Trimming cost V 6 bases and J 3 bases, with 6 bases left between them. Germline CDR1 MGHDK, CDR2 SYGVNS. The CDR3 is 11 amino acids. The CDR3: CASSQRYEQYF. CDR3 sequence (DNA): TGTGCCAGCAGCCAGCGCTACGAGCAGTACTTC.

The J gene is TRBJ1-5, the V gene TRBV29-1; 8 bases fit TRBD1. The V gene's germline CDR1 is SQVTM and CDR2 ANQGSEA. The CDR3 loop spans 14 amino acids. Trimming cost V 7 bases and J 1 base; bases outside gene matches: 6. The DNA for the CDR3 is TGCAGCGCCCAGACAGGGGCAAGCAATCAGCCCCAGCATTTT. Translation: CSAQTGASNQPQHF.

This chain connects TRBV4-1 to TRBJ2-7; D is uncertain. The V gene's germline CDR1 is MGHRA and CDR2 YSYEKL. This CDR3 has 18 amino acids. V shed 0 bases and J shed 5 bases, with 23 bases lying between them. CDR3 in amino acids: CASSQDPRLTTSSHEQYF. CDR3 nucleotides: TGCGCCAGCAGCCAAGACCCCCGCCTAACGACCAGTTCCCACGAGCAGTACTTC.

The chain is built from TRBV2 and TRBJ2-3; TRBD2 aligns across 11 bases. This CDR3 has 16 residues. V dropped 5 bases and J dropped 2; count of bases not matched to a gene: 6. Germline V gene sequence: CDR1 SNHLY, CDR2 FYNNEI. CDR3 nucleotides: TGTGCCAGCAGTTTAGCGGGGGGGCCTCCCACAGATACGCAGTATTTT. Translation gives CASSLAGGPPTDTQYF.

There are a few counts of this clone. DNA for the CDR3: TGCGCCAGCAGCCGCACCTACAGGGGCGACACCGGGGAGCTGTTTTTT. This translates into CASSRTYRGDTGELFF. This chain uses TRBV4-3 with TRBJ2-2, with 7 bases fitting TRBD1. Germline CDR1 reads LGHNA; CDR2 reads YSLEER. Unmatched junction bases numbered 8, after V lost 4 bases and J lost 3 bases. This CDR3 contains 16 residues.

The rearrangement uses TRBV6-1 and TRBJ2-7, with 7 bases matching TRBD2. The CDR3 runs to 14 residues. Germline values: CDR1 MNHNS, CDR2 SASEGT. V gave up 11 bases and J gave up 0 bases; unmatched junction bases: 10. Here the CDR3 reads CAARPAGLSYEQYF. DNA for the CDR3: TGTGCCGCCAGACCAGCGGGGCTCTCCTACGAGCAGTACTTC.

The chain couples TRBV9 to TRBJ2-3; TRBD1 matches at 9 bases. This CDR3 is 14 amino acids long. From germline, CDR1 is SGDLS and CDR2 YYNGEE. The V and J ends lost 6 bases and 0 bases, in that order; junction bases with no gene match: 2. The CDR3 protein is CASTGTGSTDTQYF. DNA for the CDR3: TGTGCCAGCACCGGGACAGGGAGCACAGATACGCAGTATTTT.

This clone was observed a single time. The genes are TRBV27 and TRBJ1-2; 7 bases line up with TRBD1. The CDR3 contains 15 residues. CDR1 and CDR2 from the germline V gene are MNHEY and SMNVEV (reference sequence). V trimming: 1 base; J trimming: 6 bases; junction bases outside the gene matches: 8. CDR3 nucleotides: TGTGCCAGCAGTTTATACACAGGGGAAATTAATGGCTACACCTTC. Its protein is CASSLYTGEINGYTF.

This sequence joins TRBV5-6 and TRBJ2-5; D unresolved. Trimming removed 4 bases at V and 5 bases at J, with 12 bases between. Germline V gene data show CDR1 as SGHDT and CDR2 as YYEEEE. This CDR3 has 13 residues. The CDR3 DNA reads as TGTGCCAGCAGCCCTGATGGCAGGGAGACCCAGTACTTC. It encodes CASSPDGRETQYF.

This clone was seen more than once but under ten times. This chain uses TRBV4-3 with TRBJ2-7, with TRBD2 as a possible D gene (5 bases). There are 14 residues in the CDR3. Trimming stripped 2 bases from V and 7 bases from J, with 15 bases between. Germline CDR1 and CDR2: LGHNA and YSLEER. CDR3 protein: CASSQFGGSAEQYF. The CDR3 DNA follows: TGCGCCAGCAGCCAATTCGGCGGGTCGGCTGAGCAGTACTTC.

The V and J genes are TRBV7-9 and TRBJ1-2; D is undetermined. The CDR3 runs to 16 residues. Germline assignment: CDR1 SEHNR and CDR2 FQNEAQ (reference sequence). The ends were cut back, 0 bases at V and 11 bases at J, with 22 bases in the middle. CDR3 region: CASSLADSATPFEYTF. As DNA, the CDR3 is TGTGCCAGCAGCTTAGCGGACTCGGCGACACCTTTCGAGTACACCTTC.

V and J are TRBV11-1 and TRBJ2-3, with 10 bases fitting TRBD2. Germline CDR1 and CDR2: SGHAT and FQDESV (reference sequence). This CDR3 is built from 16 residues. Trimming cost V 3 bases and J 2 bases; bases outside gene matches: 5. The CDR3 loop reads CASSFLTSGDTDTQYF. CDR3 DNA sequence: TGTGCCAGCAGCTTCTTAACTAGCGGGGACACAGATACGCAGTATTTT.